The 28 T cell receptor beta chains presented below share a single source sample, sequenced in a study of regulatory T cells in long-lasting Graves disease. CDR3-region Arm-PCR and iRepertoire HTBI primers produced the TCR beta libraries. TCRdb processed the multiplex PCR reads anew with MiXCR; each CDR3 protein has one entry. The sample includes hundreds of thousands of distinct CDR3 sequences, approximately 12% seen only once; the top ten take approximately 9.3%. The time point denotes: newly diagnosed GD, antithyroid drugs for less than 3 months. The TCR library was made from RNA extracted from PBMCs. The same data also went into a second study, on T cells in Graves' hyperthyroidism and ophthalmopathy.

The specimen was peripheral blood mononuclear cells (PBMCs), collected at new diagnosis, from a patient treated with antithyroid drugs. Source of these receptors: a man in his thirties or forties with Graves disease.

The V call is TRBV5-1, the J call TRBJ1-2, with D maybe TRBD1 (5 bases). The V gene lost 1 base and the J gene lost 4 bases, with 11 bases spanning the gap. The CDR3 is made up of 14 amino acids. Per germline, CDR1 SGHRS and CDR2 YFSETQ. CDR3 sequence (DNA): TGCGCCAGCAGCTTGACAAGGGGTTCCTATGGCTACACCTTC. Translation gives CASSLTRGSYGYTF.

This clonotype was detected once. The chain uses TRBV7-2 and TRBJ2-5; perhaps TRBD1 as D (6 bases). Germline lookup yields CDR1 SGHTA and CDR2 FQGNSA. The CDR3 contains 13 residues. The germline V and J ends were trimmed by 6 bases and 2 bases, with 10 bases remaining between them. CDR3 sequence (DNA): TGTGCCAGCAGGGAGCAGGGGCAAGAGACCCAGTACTTC. Protein sequence: CASREQGQETQYF.

The chain recombines TRBV19 with TRBJ2-2, with D possibly being TRBD1 (6 bases). From germline, CDR1 is LNHDA and CDR2 SQIVND (reference sequence). The CDR3 is made up of 14 amino acids. The ends were cut back, 6 bases at V and 4 bases at J, with 12 bases in the middle. CDR3: CASRPGHFTGELFF. In nucleotides, the CDR3 is TGTGCCAGTAGACCGGGACACTTCACCGGGGAGCTGTTTTTT. Full variable domain (missing parts from reference TRBV19 and TRBJ2-2): DGGITQSPKYLFRKEGQNVTLSCEQNLNHDAMYWYRQDPGQGLRLIYYSQIVNDFQKGDIAEGYSVSREKKESFPLTVTSAQKNPTAFYLCASRPGHFTGELFFGEGSRLTVL.

The V call is TRBV29-1, the J call TRBJ2-7, with no clear D. V was pared by 4 bases and J by 0 bases, with 16 bases between. Germline CDR1 is SQVTM and CDR2 is ANQGSEA. CDR3 size: 15 residues. CDR3 sequence: CSVVRPEGRSYEQYF. The CDR3 coding sequence is TGCAGCGTTGTAAGGCCGGAAGGACGCTCCTACGAGCAGTACTTC.

There are many counts of this clonotype. This CDR3 is CASSVTSGFYEQYF. CDR3 sequence (DNA): TGTGCCAGCAGTGTGACTAGCGGGTTCTACGAGCAGTACTTC. The gene calls are TRBV2 and TRBJ2-7, with 10 bases lining up with TRBD2. The germline V gene has CDR1 SNHLY and CDR2 FYNNEI. This CDR3 is 14 amino acids long. V gave up 4 bases and J gave up 3 bases; unmatched junction bases: 3.

The table lists this clonotype with a few counts. The CDR3 spells CSVEAGQRAYNEQFF. CDR3 nucleotide sequence: TGCAGCGTTGAGGCGGGACAAAGGGCCTACAATGAGCAGTTCTTC. V is TRBV29-1 and J is TRBJ2-1; D may match TRBD1 or TRBD2 (6 bases each). This CDR3 spans 15 amino acids. Germline CDR1 reads SQVTM; CDR2 reads ANQGSEA. V lost 3 bases to trimming and J lost 2 bases, with 14 bases between them.

This clonotype showed up many times. The chain joins TRBV20-1 to TRBJ2-7, with 7 bases matching TRBD2. Germline CDR1 DFQATT, CDR2 SNEGSKA (reference sequence). This CDR3 has 15 amino acids. With 0 bases clipped from V and 4 bases from J, the junction kept 9 bases outside the gene matches. The CDR3 region is CSARDKGGRVYEQYF. CDR3 in DNA: TGCAGTGCTAGAGATAAGGGTGGGAGGGTATACGAGCAGTACTTC.

This clonotype has a count of ten or more. The chain combines TRBV7-6 with TRBJ1-2; D uncertain. The germline V gene encodes CDR1 SGHVS and CDR2 FNYEAQ. The germline V and J ends were trimmed by 0 bases and 8 bases, with 19 bases remaining between them. The CDR3 extends over 16 amino acids. This CDR3 is CASSLANSAPVEGYTF. CDR3 DNA sequence: TGTGCCAGCAGCTTAGCTAACTCGGCCCCCGTTGAGGGCTACACCTTC.

The chain is built from TRBV6-5 and TRBJ1-1, with D maybe TRBD1 (6 bases). Trimming removed 2 bases at V and 4 bases at J, with 17 bases between. The CDR3 runs to 16 residues. The V gene's germline CDR1 is MNHEY and CDR2 SVGAGI. The CDR3 region is CASSYPRMGGGTEAFF. DNA for the CDR3: TGTGCCAGCAGTTACCCGAGAATGGGAGGGGGCACTGAAGCTTTCTTT.

The chain carries TRBV28 and TRBJ2-7; possibly TRBD1 for D (5 bases). Trimming took off 5 bases at V and 6 bases at J, with 20 bases between the two ends. The V gene's germline CDR1 is MDHEN and CDR2 SYDVKM. The CDR3 is 15 amino acids. The CDR3 DNA sequence: TGTGCCAGCAGTCCTCAGGGCAGCGCAAGTGGCGAGCAGTACTTC. Amino acid sequence: CASSPQGSASGEQYF.

This clonotype has ten or more counts. The chain links TRBV12-3 or TRBV12-4 to TRBJ2-2, with D possibly TRBD2 on 6 matching bases. The CDR3 sequence is 17 residues long. V lost 5 bases, J lost 5 bases, and 21 bases lay in between. The CDR3: CASSRSIAALGTGELFF. Here the CDR3 DNA reads TGTGCCAGCAGTAGATCAATAGCGGCCCTGGGGACCGGGGAGCTGTTTTTT.

A remark on this clonotype: A read error may explain this, as a much larger clone is one base away. The J gene is TRBJ1-1, the V gene TRBV29-1; D ambiguous. Germline CDR1 reads SQVTM; CDR2 reads ANQGSEA. There are 11 residues in the CDR3. Here the CDR3 reads CSVLKNTEASF. CDR3 nucleotide sequence: TGCAGCGTTCTCAAGAACACTGAAGCTTCCTTT.

Ten or more counts support this clonotype. The genes are TRBV10-3 and TRBJ2-5; possibly TRBD1 or TRBD2 for D (5 bases each). V lost 4 bases and J lost 4, with 16 bases in between. Germline values: CDR1 ENHRY, CDR2 SYGVKD. CDR3 length: 15 amino acids. The CDR3 loop is CAISGMLGGSETQYF. DNA of the CDR3: TGTGCCATCAGTGGTATGCTTGGGGGTTCAGAGACCCAGTACTTC.

The chain is built from TRBV5-1 and TRBJ2-7, with TRBD1 matching 9 bases. Looked up from germline, CDR1 is SGHRS and CDR2 is YFSETQ. The CDR3 is 13 residues long. The J segment lost 5 bases and the V segment lost 4 bases, leaving 4 bases of the junction unmatched. In DNA, the CDR3 is TGCGCCAGCAGCGGGACAGGGTTCCACGAGCAGTACTTC. It is translated as CASSGTGFHEQYF.

This clonotype was counted ten times or more. CDR3 loop: CASSRTPGQGTGNTIYF. The CDR3 region has the DNA TGTGCCAGCAGTAGAACTCCGGGACAGGGGACTGGAAACACCATATATTTT. The chain couples TRBV27 to TRBJ1-3, with TRBD1 identical over 10 bases. Germline assignment: CDR1 MNHEY and CDR2 SMNVEV (reference sequence). The CDR3 totals 17 residues. J gave up 2 bases and V 5 bases, and 9 bases lay outside the gene matches.

This clonotype was found many times. The V call is TRBV12-3 or TRBV12-4, the J call TRBJ2-1, with TRBD2 identical over 7 bases. After removal of 8 bases from V and 5 bases from J, the junction contained 15 bases not matched to a gene. CDR3 length: 16 amino acids. The CDR3 DNA sequence: TGTGCCAGCCCCCCGGTTTGGGGGGAGGGCCACAATGAGCAGTTCTTC. Its protein product is CASPPVWGEGHNEQFF.

The genes are TRBV6-5 and TRBJ2-5; 7 bases line up with TRBD2. V shed 2 bases, J shed 2 bases, and the junction held 2 bases outside the gene matches. CDR1 is MNHEY and CDR2 is SVGAGI in the germline V gene. The CDR3 is 14 amino acids. The CDR3 region is CASSYGEGQETQYF. DNA for the CDR3: TGTGCCAGCAGTTACGGGGAGGGACAAGAGACCCAGTACTTC.

This clonotype was seen ten or more times. V usage is TRBV12-3 or TRBV12-4 and J usage is TRBJ1-2, with a possible D match to TRBD1 (5 bases). V was clipped by 4 bases and J by 8 bases, with 14 bases between them. There are 13 residues in the CDR3. CDR3 region: CASSSDRTIGYTF. CDR3 DNA sequence: TGTGCCAGCAGTTCAGACAGAACTATCGGCTACACCTTC.

This clonotype has ten or more counts. The chain recombines TRBV27 with TRBJ1-1, with TRBD1 identical over 8 bases. J gave up 5 bases and V 9 bases, and 5 bases lay outside the gene matches. Germline-derived CDR1 and CDR2 are MNHEY and SMNVEV (reference sequence). The CDR3 consists of 12 residues. The CDR3 is CASLTGGTEAFF. CDR3 nucleotide sequence: TGTGCCAGTCTAACAGGGGGAACTGAAGCTTTCTTT.

This rearrangement joins TRBV20-1 to TRBJ2-5; 8 bases are a match to TRBD1. With V trimmed by 5 bases and J by 5 bases, 7 bases remained unmatched. Germline-derived CDR1 and CDR2 are DFQATT and SNEGSKA (reference sequence). This CDR3 has 13 amino acids. The CDR3 protein is CSAHQGARETQYF. DNA for the CDR3: TGCAGTGCTCACCAGGGGGCTCGGGAGACCCAGTACTTC.

The chain is built from TRBV19 and TRBJ2-4; D is uncertain. The CDR3 has 16 residues. V lost 4 bases and J lost 3, with 16 bases in between. Germline CDR1 LNHDA, CDR2 SQIVND (reference sequence). The CDR3 loop reads CASSKASSSSKNIQYF. The CDR3 DNA is TGTGCCAGTAGTAAGGCCTCCTCCAGCAGCAAAAACATTCAGTACTTC.

This clonotype has only a few counts. This sequence joins TRBV15 and TRBJ2-7; the match to TRBD1 covers 9 bases. The CDR3 sequence is 15 residues long. V shed 5 bases, J shed 4 bases, and the junction held 9 bases outside the gene matches. Germline V gene lookup returns CDR1 LNHNV and CDR2 YYDKDF (reference sequence). The chain's CDR3 is CATSPGRDRAYEQYF. CDR3 coding DNA: TGTGCCACCAGCCCAGGCCGGGACAGGGCTTACGAGCAGTACTTC.

At least ten counts were recorded for this clonotype. The chain uses TRBV10-1 and TRBJ2-7; a possible D gene is TRBD2 (6 bases). Germline assignment: CDR1 WNHNN and CDR2 SYGVQD (reference sequence). V was trimmed by 0 bases and J by 5 bases, leaving 14 bases between them. CDR3 length: 15 amino acids. The CDR3 loop is CASSESSREINEQYF. CDR3 DNA sequence: TGCGCCAGCAGTGAGTCGAGCCGGGAGATAAACGAGCAGTACTTC.

The chain recombines TRBV15 with TRBJ2-5, with D possibly TRBD2 on 5 matching bases. The germline V and J ends were trimmed by 0 bases and 5 bases, with 13 bases remaining between them. This CDR3 comprises 15 residues. Germline-derived CDR1 and CDR2 are LNHNV and YYDKDF (reference sequence). In DNA, the CDR3 is TGTGCCACCAGCAGAGATGTGGCCGGGAAGGAGACCCAGTACTTC. Residues: CATSRDVAGKETQYF. Using reference TRBV15 and TRBJ2-5 for the parts outside the CDR3, the full variable domain is DAMVIQNPRYQVTQFGKPVTLSCSQTLNHNVMYWYQQKSSQAPKLLFHYYDKDFNNEADTPDNFQSRRPNTSFCFLDIRSPGLGDTAMYLCATSRDVAGKETQYFGPGTRLLVL.

The chain carries TRBV20-1 and TRBJ2-5, with TRBD1 identical over 12 bases. CDR3 length equals 14 residues. Losses at the gene ends were 3 bases for V and 5 bases for J; bases not matched to a gene: 4. Per the germline V gene, CDR1 is DFQATT and CDR2 is SNEGSKA (reference sequence). The CDR3 is CSARGQGAKETQYF. The CDR3 nucleotides are TGCAGTGCTAGGGGACAGGGGGCGAAGGAGACCCAGTACTTC.

This clonotype was detected a few times. This clone may be a read error of a much larger clone one base away. CDR3 bases: TGTGCCAGCAGCTTAGAAGGCTACACCTTC. Protein sequence: CASSLEGYTF. The chain is built from TRBV7-9 and TRBJ1-2; D is undetermined. Germline values: CDR1 SEHNR, CDR2 FQNEAQ (reference sequence). CDR3 length: 10 amino acids. The ends were cut back, 1 base at V and 8 bases at J, with 2 bases in the middle.

This clonotype was seen more than once but under ten times. The rearrangement joins TRBV9 to TRBJ2-2, with 9 bases matching TRBD2. J gave up 4 bases and V 0 bases, and 4 bases lay outside the gene matches. Germline-derived CDR1 and CDR2 are SGDLS and YYNGEE. The CDR3 is 16 amino acids. The CDR3 DNA reads as TGTGCCAGCAGCGTAGGGAGCGGGAGGAGCACCGGGGAGCTGTTTTTT. This gives the protein CASSVGSGRSTGELFF.

This clonotype occurred many times. This chain connects TRBV5-1 to TRBJ2-3; the D gene is possibly TRBD2 (5 bases). This CDR3 contains 19 residues. CDR1 is SGHRS and CDR2 is YFSETQ in the germline V gene. The V end was cut by 0 bases, the J end by 1 base, with 21 bases between. CDR3 nucleotides: TGCGCCAGCAGCTTGGCGCGGGTAAGGTCTTTCTTAGGCACAGATACGCAGTATTTT. It yields the protein CASSLARVRSFLGTDTQYF.